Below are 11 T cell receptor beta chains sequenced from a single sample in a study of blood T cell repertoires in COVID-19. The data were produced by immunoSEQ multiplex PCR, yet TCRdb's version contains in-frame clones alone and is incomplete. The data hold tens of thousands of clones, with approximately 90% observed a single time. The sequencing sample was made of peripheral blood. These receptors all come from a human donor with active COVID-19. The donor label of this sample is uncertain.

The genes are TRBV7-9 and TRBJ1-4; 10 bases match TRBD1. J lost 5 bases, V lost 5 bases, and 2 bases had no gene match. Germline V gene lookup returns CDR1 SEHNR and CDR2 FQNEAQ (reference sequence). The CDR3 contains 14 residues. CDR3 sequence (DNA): TGTGCCAGCAGCCCGGGACAGGGGAATGAAAAACTGTTTTTT. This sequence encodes CASSPGQGNEKLFF.

CDR3 protein: CASSQKGGVADTQYF. CDR3 nucleotides: TGCGCCAGCAGTCAAAAGGGGGGGGTGGCAGATACGCAGTATTTT. The chain carries TRBV23-1 and TRBJ2-3; D may be TRBD2 (7 bases). TRBV23-1 is classed as an ORF, of uncertain function. V was pared by 2 bases and J by 4 bases, with 13 bases between. The CDR3 runs to 15 residues.

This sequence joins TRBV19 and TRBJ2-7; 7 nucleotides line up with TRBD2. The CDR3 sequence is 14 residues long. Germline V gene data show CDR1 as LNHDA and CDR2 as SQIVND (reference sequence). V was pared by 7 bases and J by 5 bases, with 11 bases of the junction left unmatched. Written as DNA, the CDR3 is TGTGCCAGTACGCCAGCGGGGCTAGTCCACGAGCAGTACTTC. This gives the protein CASTPAGLVHEQYF.

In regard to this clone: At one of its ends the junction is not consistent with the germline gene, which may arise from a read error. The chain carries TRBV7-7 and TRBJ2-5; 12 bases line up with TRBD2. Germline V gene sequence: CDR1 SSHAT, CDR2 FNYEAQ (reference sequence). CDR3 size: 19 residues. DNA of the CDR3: TGTGCTAGCAGCCCTGGGCTAGCGGGGGGGCCGAGTCTGTGGGAGACCCAGTACTTC. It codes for CASSPGLAGGPSLWETQYF.

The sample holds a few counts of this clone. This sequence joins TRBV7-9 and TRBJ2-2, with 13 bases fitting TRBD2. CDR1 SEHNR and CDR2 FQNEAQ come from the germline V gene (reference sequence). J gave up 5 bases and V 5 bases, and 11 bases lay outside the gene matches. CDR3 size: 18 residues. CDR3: CASSNPPGLAGLTGELFF. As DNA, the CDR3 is TGTGCCAGCAGCAATCCACCGGGACTAGCGGGATTAACCGGGGAGCTGTTTTTT.

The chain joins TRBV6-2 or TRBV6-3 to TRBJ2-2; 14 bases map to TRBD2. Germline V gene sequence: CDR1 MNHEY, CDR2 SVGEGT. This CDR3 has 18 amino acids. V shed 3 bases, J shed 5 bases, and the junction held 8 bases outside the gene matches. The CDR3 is CASSYTTSGGAVTGELFF. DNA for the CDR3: TGTGCCAGCAGTTATACGACTAGCGGGGGGGCTGTGACCGGGGAGCTGTTTTTT.

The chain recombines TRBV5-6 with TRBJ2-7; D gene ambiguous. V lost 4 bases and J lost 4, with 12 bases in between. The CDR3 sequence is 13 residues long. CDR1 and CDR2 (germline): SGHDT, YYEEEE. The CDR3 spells CASSADTIYEQYF. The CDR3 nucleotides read TGTGCCAGCAGCGCAGATACAATTTACGAGCAGTACTTC.

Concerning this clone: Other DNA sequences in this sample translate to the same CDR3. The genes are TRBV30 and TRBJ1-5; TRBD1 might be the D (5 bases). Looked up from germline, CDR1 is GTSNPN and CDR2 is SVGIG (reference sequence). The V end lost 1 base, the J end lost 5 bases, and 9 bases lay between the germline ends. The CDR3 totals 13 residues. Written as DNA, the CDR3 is TGTGCCTGGAGTGGAACGGGGGATCAGCCCCAGCATTTT. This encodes CAWSGTGDQPQHF.

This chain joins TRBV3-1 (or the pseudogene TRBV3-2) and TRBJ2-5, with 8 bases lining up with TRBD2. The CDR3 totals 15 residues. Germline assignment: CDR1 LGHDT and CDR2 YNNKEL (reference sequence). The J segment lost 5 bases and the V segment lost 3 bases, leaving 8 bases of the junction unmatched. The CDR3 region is CASSQVTSGGETQYF. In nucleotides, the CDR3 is TGTGCCAGCAGCCAGGTAACTAGCGGCGGGGAGACCCAGTACTTC.

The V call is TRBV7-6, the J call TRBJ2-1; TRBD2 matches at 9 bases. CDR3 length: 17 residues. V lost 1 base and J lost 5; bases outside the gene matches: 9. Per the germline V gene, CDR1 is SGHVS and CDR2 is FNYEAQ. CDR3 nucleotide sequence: TGTGCCAGCAGCTTAGGGGTCAGGACTAGCGATGACAATGAGCAGTTCTTC. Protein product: CASSLGVRTSDDNEQFF.

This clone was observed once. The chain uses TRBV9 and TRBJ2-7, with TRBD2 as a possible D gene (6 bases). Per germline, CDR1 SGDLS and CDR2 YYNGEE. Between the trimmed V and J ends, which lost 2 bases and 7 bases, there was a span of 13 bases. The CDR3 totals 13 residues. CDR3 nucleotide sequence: TGTGCCAGCAGCGTGGGGGGAAGTGGGGAGCAGTACTTC. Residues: CASSVGGSGEQYF.